This T cell receptor (beta chain) was identified in a study of radiation and T cells in renal cell carcinoma. Per the germline V gene, CDR1 is SGHAT and CDR2 is FQNNGV. The CDR3 sequence is 19 residues long. Trimming shortened V by 5 bases and J by 4 bases, and 24 bases separated the two germline ends. Method: immunoSEQ multiplex PCR; TCRdb's copy keeps in-frame clones and lacks some. Of more than 120,000 clones detected, about 88% appear once; the ten largest clones hold around 17%. Regarding time point: blood 4 weeks post-SBRT, at nephrectomy. Treatment: 15 Gy SBRT to primary tumor, nephrectomy 4 weeks later.

The sample here was blood, taken from a patient whose treatment included radiotherapy and nephrectomy. This rearrangement joins TRBV11-2 to TRBJ2-6, with D perhaps TRBD2 (6 bases). The TCR originated in a woman between 45 and 60 years old with renal cell carcinoma. The CDR3: CASSRWPLKGGAGANVLTF. The CDR3 coding sequence is TGTGCCAGCAGCCGGTGGCCTCTGAAGGGAGGTGCCGGGGCCAACGTCCTGACTTTC.